The next 10 T cell receptor beta chains were all read from a single sample in a study of radiation and T cells in renal cell carcinoma (TCRdb year 2020). This specimen's time point label, interpreted: tumor resected at nephrectomy. The intended sense of this specimen's treatment or condition label: 15 Gy SBRT to primary tumor, nephrectomy 4 weeks later. Library preparation was by the immunoSEQ multiplex PCR assay. TCRdb mirrors the immuneACCESS table, restricted to in-frame sequences. Some clones are absent from its copies; in checked studies, under half trace to an unresolved V gene, and the reason for the others is unknown. The sample table shows over 15,000 clones, and approximately 62% are seen once. Clones ranked in the top ten supply roughly an eighth of the sample. The sample in question was tumor tissue, obtained from a patient whose treatment included radiotherapy and nephrectomy. These receptors originate from a woman in her seventies with renal cell carcinoma.

This clone was recorded a few times. The rearrangement joins TRBV7-2 to TRBJ2-5; 13 bases fit TRBD2. Trimming cost V 4 bases and J 5 bases; bases outside gene matches: 13. The CDR3 is 18 residues long. Germline V gene data show CDR1 as SGHTA and CDR2 as FQGNSA. The CDR3 DNA is TGTGCCAGCAGCTCCCCCTTATTGACTAGCGGGGGGTCGGAGACCCAGTACTTC. This sequence encodes CASSSPLLTSGGSETQYF.

This clone rates as medium-sized. The chain couples TRBV6-1 to TRBJ1-1; possible D gene TRBD1, 5 bases. Germline V gene sequence: CDR1 MNHNS, CDR2 SASEGT. This CDR3 is built from 11 residues. V lost 3 bases to trimming and J lost 7 bases, with 6 bases between them. CDR3 protein: CASSDGGEAFF. CDR3 coding DNA: TGTGCCAGCAGTGATGGGGGTGAAGCTTTCTTT.

This clone has more than one count but fewer than ten. The V gene is TRBV7-9, the J gene TRBJ1-6, with TRBD1 matching 10 bases. The ends lost 2 bases at V and 7 bases at J; junction bases unmatched: 8. The CDR3 length is 17 residues. CDR1 and CDR2 from the germline V gene are SEHNR and FQNEAQ (reference sequence). Written as DNA, the CDR3 is TGTGCCAGCAGCTTATTAACCGGGACAGGGGTAAATTCACCCCTCCACTTT. Translating gives CASSLLTGTGVNSPLHF.

The chain links TRBV28 to TRBJ2-1; 7 bases fit TRBD1. V shed 6 bases, J shed 9 bases, and the junction held 5 bases outside the gene matches. CDR1 MDHEN and CDR2 SYDVKM come from the germline V gene. This CDR3 has 12 amino acids. The CDR3 sequence is CASRVDRSEQFF. Written as DNA, the CDR3 is TGTGCCAGCAGGGTGGACAGGTCTGAGCAGTTCTTC.

The gene calls are TRBV6-1 and TRBJ2-2, with TRBD2 as a possible D gene (5 bases). Trimming stripped 11 bases from V and 6 bases from J, with 19 bases between. The germline gives CDR1 MNHNS, CDR2 SASEGT. This CDR3 is built from 14 residues. The CDR3 sequence is CAGTGNYGAGELFF. The CDR3 nucleotides read TGTGCCGGCACCGGGAATTACGGGGCCGGGGAGCTGTTTTTT.

The V gene is TRBV28, the J gene TRBJ2-7; D remains unclear. Germline CDR1 MDHEN, CDR2 SYDVKM. The ends were cut back, 10 bases at V and 4 bases at J, with 14 bases in the middle. The CDR3 loop spans 12 amino acids. The DNA of the CDR3 is TGTGCCACACGGGTTCCACATTACGAGCAGTACTTC. Its translation is CATRVPHYEQYF.

This chain links TRBV7-6 with TRBJ2-1, with TRBD1 matching over 10 bases. This CDR3 contains 16 residues. Germline assignment: CDR1 SGHVS and CDR2 FNYEAQ. The V segment lost 4 bases and the J segment 6 bases; nucleotides outside the gene matches: 9. The CDR3 loop reads CASSSTRQGALNEQFF. The CDR3 DNA reads as TGTGCCAGCAGCTCAACTCGACAGGGGGCCCTCAATGAGCAGTTCTTC.

The rearrangement uses TRBV27 and TRBJ2-1, with D perhaps matching TRBD2 (6 bases). This CDR3 spans 14 amino acids. Trimming removed 5 bases at V and 6 bases at J, with 14 bases between. Germline V gene sequence: CDR1 MNHEY, CDR2 SMNVEV (reference sequence). The CDR3 DNA sequence: TGTGCCAGCAGTGCCCGACTAGTATCCAATGAGCAGTTCTTC. It is translated as CASSARLVSNEQFF.

In the case of this clone: One end of the junction varies from germline; a read error may be responsible. V usage is TRBV5-1 and J usage is TRBJ1-1; D remains unclear. CDR3 length equals 11 residues. From germline, CDR1 is SGHRS and CDR2 YFSETQ. As DNA, the CDR3 is TGTGCCAGCAGTTGGGACACTGAAGCTTTCTTT. The encoded protein is CASSWDTEAFF.

V is TRBV7-2 and J is TRBJ1-5; tentatively, D is TRBD1 (5 bases). The CDR3 length is 13 residues. Trimming took 6 bases from V and 7 from J, leaving 13 bases between them. CDR1 is SGHTA, CDR2 FQGNSA, per germline. This chain's CDR3 is CASSFQGWQPQHF. The CDR3 nucleotides read TGTGCCAGCAGTTTTCAGGGTTGGCAGCCCCAGCATTTT.